This TCR beta chain was sequenced during a study of cytomegalovirus exposure and HLA in healthy donors. Of note for this clone: Its specificity is not known.

In germline, CDR1 is SGHTA, CDR2 FQGNSA. This CDR3 is 13 amino acids long. Trimming removed 2 bases at V and 3 bases at J, with 4 bases between. General study points: CMV antigen specificity of three CMV-associated chains was confirmed in vitro.

PCR primers comprised 60 Vbeta and 13 Jbeta primers. Clones were sequenced by immunoSEQ multiplex PCR, and TCRdb holds only the in-frame ones, with some missing. The table has under 200,000 clones, around 75% seen once; the top ten hold roughly 1.9%. The sequence was collected from a woman aged 30 to 39 in good health and CMV-seronegative. This chain joins TRBV7-2 and TRBJ2-2; no reliable D call. Sequences were obtained from PBMCs. CDR3 coding DNA: TGTGCCAGCAGCTTACTTGACACCGGGGAGCTGTTTTTT. Its protein is CASSLLDTGELFF.